The text below deals with one T cell receptor beta chain. Its antigen is unidentified. Conventional CD4+ T cells were sorted from blood as CD25-low CD127-high cells. This sample was included in a study of regulatory and conventional T cells in RAG deficiency. Study-level findings and limits: Shannon entropy was markedly lower and Simpson indices higher in RAG-deficient patients than control T-cell subsets. Omenn patients showed >75% Treg-Tconv overlap and shorter CDR3 lengths.

Measured with immunoSEQ multiplex PCR; TCRdb has only the in-frame clones, and not every one. The repertoire holds about 12,000 clones, with around 92% as singletons. Per germline, CDR1 SQVTM and CDR2 ANQGSEA. Trimming cost V 6 bases and J 4 bases; bases outside gene matches: 4. This CDR3 is built from 12 residues. These records were also assigned to another study, of regulatory T cells. That source notes: The primer mix had 52 TRBV and 13 TRBJ primers.

Sequenced material: CD4+ effector T cells sorted from blood. V and J are TRBV29-1 and TRBJ2-5, with TRBD2 matching over 8 bases. The receptor comes from a human donor in good health. CDR3 nucleotide sequence: TGCAGCGTCGGGAGGGTAGGAGAGACCCAGTACTTC. Amino acid sequence: CSVGRVGETQYF.